What follows are 26 T cell receptor beta chains derived from one specimen sequenced in a study of blood T cells in healthy people across ages. It was with a sample-barcoded 5' primer and a J-beta primer mix that a second PCR of roughly 7 to 12 cycles was run. TCRdb called the 5' RACE reads again in MiXCR, with one record for every CDR3 protein. The sample contains approximately 680,000 distinct CDR3 sequences, about 30% of which appear only once. The material sequenced was blood. The source of these receptors is a woman over 75 in good health.

This chain connects TRBV4-2 to TRBJ1-1, with D possibly TRBD1 on 6 matching bases. V shed 1 base and J shed 3 bases, with 21 bases lying between them. CDR1 is LGHNA and CDR2 is YNFKEQ in the germline V gene. The length of the CDR3 is 18 residues. CDR3 sequence: CASSQVRGATRGYTEAFF. CDR3 nucleotide sequence: TGTGCCAGCAGCCAAGTTCGGGGGGCGACAAGGGGGTACACTGAAGCTTTCTTT.

In the case of this clonotype: A read error may explain this, as a much larger clone is one base away. The genes are TRBV30 and TRBJ2-3, with unresolved D. This CDR3 is built from 14 residues. V was trimmed by 5 bases and J by 3 bases, leaving 15 bases between them. Germline V gives CDR1 GTSNPN, CDR2 SVGIG (reference sequence). The CDR3 spells CAWQRPGPTDTQYF. CDR3 nucleotides: TGTGCCTGGCAAAGGCCGGGCCCTACAGATACGCAGTATTTT.

This clonotype was detected ten times or more. The chain's CDR3 is CASSNSGTTETQYF. DNA of the CDR3: TGTGCCAGCAGTAACTCCGGGACTACCGAGACCCAGTACTTC. This chain connects TRBV28 to TRBJ2-5, with 7 bases aligning to TRBD2. Losses at the gene ends were 5 bases for V and 5 bases for J; bases not matched to a gene: 8. Germline lookup yields CDR1 MDHEN and CDR2 SYDVKM. The CDR3 is made up of 14 amino acids.

V gene TRBV29-1 combines with J gene TRBJ2-3; D is uncertain. Deletions cut 4 bases from V and 5 bases from J, with 13 bases between. Germline values: CDR1 SQVTM, CDR2 ANQGSEA. This CDR3 spans 13 amino acids. CDR3 sequence: CSVVRLEVDTQYF. The CDR3 DNA is TGCAGCGTTGTCCGGCTAGAGGTAGATACGCAGTATTTT.

This clonotype was recorded at least ten times. The rearrangement links TRBV28 to TRBJ2-7; D may be TRBD1 (8 bases). CDR3 length equals 14 residues. Trimming removed 4 bases from V and 4 bases from J, with 14 bases in between. Germline CDR1 and CDR2: MDHEN and SYDVKM. The CDR3 DNA reads TGTGCCAGCAGTTCACAGGGGGGGAGGTACGAGCAGTACTTC. It encodes CASSSQGGRYEQYF.

J is TRBJ1-5 and V is TRBV7-8, with TRBD1 matching 7 bases. Per the germline V gene, CDR1 is SGHVS and CDR2 is FQNEAQ. V gave up 2 bases and J gave up 0 bases; unmatched junction bases: 4. The CDR3 sequence is 16 residues long. CDR3 DNA: TGTGCCAGCAGCTTAACAGGGGACTATAGCAATCAGCCCCAGCATTTT. Translated, it gives CASSLTGDYSNQPQHF.

The sample holds many counts of this clonotype. The V and J genes are TRBV4-2 and TRBJ2-7; possible D gene TRBD2, 6 bases. This CDR3 has 13 amino acids. V lost 4 bases to trimming and J lost 0 bases, with 7 bases between them. Looked up from germline, CDR1 is LGHNA and CDR2 is YNFKEQ. As DNA, the CDR3 is TGTGCCAGCAGCCGGGAGGTCTCCTACGAGCAGTACTTC. Translating it yields CASSREVSYEQYF.

This clonotype has ten or more counts. The rearrangement uses TRBV9 and TRBJ1-1; D is undetermined. Germline V gives CDR1 SGDLS, CDR2 YYNGEE. The CDR3 is 15 amino acids. With 4 bases removed from V and 0 bases from J, the gap between germline ends came to 13 bases. Written as DNA, the CDR3 is TGTGCCAGCAGCCCCCAAAAAGCCCTGAACACTGAAGCTTTCTTT. The encoded protein is CASSPQKALNTEAFF. Looking up the rest from reference TRBV9 and TRBJ1-1 gives the full variable domain: DSGVTQTPKHLITATGQRVTLRCSPRSGDLSVYWYQQSLDQGLQFLIQYYNGEERAKGNILERFSAQQFPDLHSELNLSSLELGDSALYFCASSPQKALNTEAFFGQGTRLTVV.

There are many counts of this clonotype. The rearrangement links TRBV4-2 to TRBJ2-1; 10 bases are shared with TRBD2. CDR3 size: 16 residues. Germline V gene sequence: CDR1 LGHNA, CDR2 YNFKEQ. J gave up 5 bases and V 4 bases, and 8 bases lay outside the gene matches. CDR3 residues: CASSRSERGGNNEQFF. For the CDR3, the DNA is TGTGCCAGCAGCCGCTCCGAGCGGGGGGGCAACAATGAGCAGTTCTTC.

At least ten counts were recorded for this clonotype. This chain joins TRBV15 and TRBJ1-6; D unclear. CDR1 is LNHNV, CDR2 YYDKDF, per germline (reference sequence). The CDR3 is made up of 16 amino acids. Between the trimmed V and J ends, which lost 0 bases and 6 bases, there was a span of 12 bases. The CDR3 bases are TGTGCCACCAGCAGAGATCTGGTCAGGCTTAATTCACCCCTCCACTTT. Translating it yields CATSRDLVRLNSPLHF.

This clonotype was detected many times. The rearrangement links TRBV5-1 to TRBJ2-1; TRBD2 matches at 10 bases. V trimming: 4 bases; J trimming: 6 bases; junction bases outside the gene matches: 7. Germline V CDR1 and CDR2: SGHRS, YFSETQ. CDR3 length equals 15 residues. For the CDR3, the DNA is TGCGCCAGCAGCCCGGCGGGGACTAGCGTCAATGAGCAGTTCTTC. It yields the protein CASSPAGTSVNEQFF.

As for this clonotype: A read error may be the cause here, since a much bigger clone is one base away. This chain links TRBV20-1 with TRBJ1-5, with D possibly TRBD1 on 6 matching bases. This CDR3 spans 15 amino acids. Germline CDR1 is DFQATT and CDR2 is SNEGSKA (reference sequence). DNA for the CDR3: TGCAGTGCTAGAAAGTCACAGGGCGGCAATCAGTCCCAGCATTTT. This sequence encodes CSARKSQGGNQSQHF.

V usage is TRBV20-1 and J usage is TRBJ2-1; maybe TRBD2 (5 bases). This CDR3 spans 13 amino acids. Germline assignment: CDR1 DFQATT and CDR2 SNEGSKA (reference sequence). Trimming took 0 bases from V and 3 from J, leaving 6 bases between them. The CDR3 DNA is TGCAGTGCTAGAGACGGACTCTACAATGAGCAGTTCTTC. Its protein product is CSARDGLYNEQFF.

This clonotype was seen many times. This sequence joins TRBV5-6 and TRBJ2-1; 9 nucleotides match TRBD1. In germline, CDR1 is SGHDT, CDR2 YYEEEE. The ends lost 3 bases at V and 9 bases at J; junction bases unmatched: 10. The CDR3 extends over 15 amino acids. The CDR3 here is CASSWDRAQGGEQFF. The CDR3 DNA reads TGTGCCAGCAGCTGGGACAGGGCCCAAGGGGGTGAGCAGTTCTTC.

This clonotype was seen ten or more times. CDR3 amino acids: CASSQETQISSPLHF. The CDR3 DNA reads as TGTGCCAGCAGCCAAGAAACGCAGATTTCTTCACCCCTCCACTTT. This chain uses TRBV3-1 with TRBJ1-6; D is undetermined. Germline CDR1 is LGHDT and CDR2 is YNNKEL (reference sequence). V lost 0 bases and J lost 9, with 12 bases in between. The CDR3 covers 15 residues.

This clonotype showed up many times. This sequence joins TRBV6-6 and TRBJ2-2; D is possibly TRBD2 (6 bases). Germline V gene lookup returns CDR1 MNHNY and CDR2 SVGAGI (reference sequence). The V gene lost 5 bases and the J gene lost 5 bases, with 21 bases spanning the gap. This CDR3 region has 17 residues. Here the CDR3 reads CASSITRGGINTGELFF. CDR3 bases: TGTGCCAGCAGTATAACGAGGGGCGGGATTAATACCGGGGAGCTGTTTTTT.

This chain uses TRBV28 with TRBJ1-2; perhaps TRBD1 as D (6 bases). Germline CDR1 is MDHEN and CDR2 is SYDVKM. The CDR3 is 13 amino acids. V was cut by 2 bases and J by 6 bases, with 10 bases left in between. The CDR3 DNA is TGTGCCAGCAGTTTAAGACAGGAGAATGGCTACACCTTC. This gives the protein CASSLRQENGYTF.

This clonotype was recorded many times. The chain employs TRBV7-2 and TRBJ2-5, with D possibly being TRBD1 or TRBD2 (5 bases each). Germline values: CDR1 SGHTA, CDR2 FQGNSA. V dropped 0 bases and J dropped 5 bases, with 16 bases sitting between them. The CDR3 contains 16 residues. CDR3 in DNA: TGTGCCAGCAGCTTAGCGCTGCCAGGGTGGGGGGAGACCCAGTACTTC. As protein: CASSLALPGWGETQYF.

This clonotype was seen many times. The rearrangement joins TRBV7-6 to TRBJ2-1; a possible D gene is TRBD2 (7 bases). Germline V CDR1 and CDR2: SGHVS, FNYEAQ. This CDR3 has 16 amino acids. V was pared by 5 bases and J by 0 bases, with 14 bases between. This CDR3 reads CASSKGGQGSYNEQFF. The CDR3 DNA sequence: TGTGCCAGCAGCAAGGGGGGGCAGGGCTCCTACAATGAGCAGTTCTTC.

This rearrangement joins TRBV29-1 to TRBJ1-2; 10 bases fit TRBD1. Unmatched junction bases numbered 6, after V lost 4 bases and J lost 4 bases. Germline V gives CDR1 SQVTM, CDR2 ANQGSEA. The CDR3 has 14 amino acids. This chain's CDR3 is CSVVAGQGSYGYTF. The DNA of the CDR3 is TGCAGCGTTGTAGCGGGACAGGGGAGCTATGGCTACACCTTC. The full variable domain, its missing parts supplied by reference TRBV29-1 and TRBJ1-2, is SAVISQKPSRDICQRGTSLTIQCQVDSQVTMMFWYRQQPGQSLTLIATANQGSEATYESGFVIDKFPISRPNLTFSTLTVSNMSPEDSSIYLCSVVAGQGSYGYTFGSGTRLTVV.

The chain links TRBV28 to TRBJ2-7; D not resolved. Germline CDR1 and CDR2: MDHEN and SYDVKM. V lost 2 bases and J 3 bases, leaving 8 bases between the germline ends. The CDR3 sequence is 13 residues long. CDR3 residues: CASSLVRSYEQYF. The CDR3 coding sequence is TGTGCCAGCAGTTTAGTCCGCAGCTACGAGCAGTACTTC.

The chain joins TRBV12-3 or TRBV12-4 to TRBJ1-1; tentative D call: TRBD1 (5 bases). This CDR3 spans 13 amino acids. The V end was cut by 2 bases, the J end by 11 bases, with 15 bases between. CDR3 sequence: CASSLSATGRAFF. DNA for the CDR3: TGTGCCAGCAGTTTAAGCGCTACGGGGCGCGCTTTCTTT.

This clonotype was seen a few times. The chain joins TRBV20-1 to TRBJ2-7; D is perhaps TRBD2 (6 bases). Per germline, CDR1 DFQATT and CDR2 SNEGSKA (reference sequence). Deletions cut 3 bases from V and 4 bases from J, with 16 bases between. The CDR3 is 14 residues long. DNA for the CDR3: TGCAGTGCTAGGGGCGGGGCTCTGGCATACGAGCAGTACTTC. Translated: CSARGGALAYEQYF.

This clonotype was recorded a few times. The genes are TRBV12-5 and TRBJ1-1; no reliable D call. Per germline, CDR1 LGHNT and CDR2 FRNRAP. The CDR3 length is 16 residues. Between the trimmed V and J ends, which lost 7 bases and 0 bases, there was a span of 18 bases. The CDR3 DNA reads as TGTGCTAGTGCCCTTTCCCTCACAGCCATGAACACTGAAGCTTTCTTT. It codes for CASALSLTAMNTEAFF.

The chain recombines TRBV20-1 with TRBJ2-4; D call uncertain. TRBJ2-7 explains the end of the DNA better; the J call may be wrong. Germline V gives CDR1 DFQATT, CDR2 SNEGSKA (reference sequence). The CDR3 covers 14 residues. The chain's CDR3 is CSAYPVSASYEQYF. In DNA form, the CDR3 reads TGCAGTGCTTACCCGGTCTCCGCCTCGTACGAGCAGTACTTC.

This chain joins TRBV7-3 and TRBJ2-3; D possibly corresponds to TRBD2 (6 bases). CDR3 length equals 15 residues. Trimming took 4 bases from V and 5 from J, leaving 16 bases between them. The germline CDR1 and CDR2 sequences are SGHTA and FQGTGA. This CDR3 reads CASSYRGGYGDTQYF. In DNA form, the CDR3 reads TGTGCCAGCAGCTACCGGGGAGGTTATGGAGATACGCAGTATTTT.